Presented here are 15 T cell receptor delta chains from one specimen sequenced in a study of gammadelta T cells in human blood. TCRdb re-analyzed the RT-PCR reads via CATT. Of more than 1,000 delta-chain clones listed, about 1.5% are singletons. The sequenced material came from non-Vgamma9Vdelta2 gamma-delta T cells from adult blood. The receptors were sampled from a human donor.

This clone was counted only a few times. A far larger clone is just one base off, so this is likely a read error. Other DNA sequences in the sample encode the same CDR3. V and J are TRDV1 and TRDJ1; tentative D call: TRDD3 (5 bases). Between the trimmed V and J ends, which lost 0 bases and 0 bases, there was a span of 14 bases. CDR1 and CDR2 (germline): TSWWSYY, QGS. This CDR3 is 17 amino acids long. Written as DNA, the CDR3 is TGTGCTCTTGGGGAACTCCGCCGGGGACCTTACACCGATAAACTCATCTTT. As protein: CALGELRRGPYTDKLIF.

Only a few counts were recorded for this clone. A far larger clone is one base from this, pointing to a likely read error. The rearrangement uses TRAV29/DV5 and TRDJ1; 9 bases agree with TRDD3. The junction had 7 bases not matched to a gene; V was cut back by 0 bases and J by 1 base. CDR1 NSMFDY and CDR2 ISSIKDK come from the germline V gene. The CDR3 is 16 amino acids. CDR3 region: CAASARGDTCTDKLIF. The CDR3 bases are TGTGCAGCAAGCGCGCGGGGGGATACATGCACCGATAAACTCATCTTT.

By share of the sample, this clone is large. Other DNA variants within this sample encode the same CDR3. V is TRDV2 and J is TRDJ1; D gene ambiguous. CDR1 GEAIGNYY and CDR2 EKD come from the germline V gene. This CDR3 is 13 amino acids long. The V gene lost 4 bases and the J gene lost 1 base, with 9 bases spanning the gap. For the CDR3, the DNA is TGTGCCTGTGAACGTTTTGGCACCGATAAACTCATCTTT. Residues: CACERFGTDKLIF.

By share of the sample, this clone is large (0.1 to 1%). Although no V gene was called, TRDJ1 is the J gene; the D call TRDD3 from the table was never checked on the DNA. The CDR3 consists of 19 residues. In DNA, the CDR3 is TGTGCTGTGGCTCCAGGGGTCCCCTTGGGGGATAGATGCGCCGATAAACTCATCTTT. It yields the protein CAVAPGVPLGDRCADKLIF.

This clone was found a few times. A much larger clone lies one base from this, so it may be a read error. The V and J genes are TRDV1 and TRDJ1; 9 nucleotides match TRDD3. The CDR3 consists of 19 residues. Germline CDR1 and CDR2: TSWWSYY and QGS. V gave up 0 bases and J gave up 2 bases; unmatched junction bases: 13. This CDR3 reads CALGELGPTDWGRTDKLIF. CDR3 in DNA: TGTGCTCTTGGGGAACTGGGTCCTACGGACTGGGGGAGAACCGATAAACTCATCTTT.

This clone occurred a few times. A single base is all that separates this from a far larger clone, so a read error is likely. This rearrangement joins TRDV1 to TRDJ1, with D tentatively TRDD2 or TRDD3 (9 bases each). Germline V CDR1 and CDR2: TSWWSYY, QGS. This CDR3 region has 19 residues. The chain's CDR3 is CALGADPSYGGILTDKHIF. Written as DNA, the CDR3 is TGTGCTCTTGGGGCCGACCCTTCCTACGGGGGGATACTGACCGATAAACACATCTTT.

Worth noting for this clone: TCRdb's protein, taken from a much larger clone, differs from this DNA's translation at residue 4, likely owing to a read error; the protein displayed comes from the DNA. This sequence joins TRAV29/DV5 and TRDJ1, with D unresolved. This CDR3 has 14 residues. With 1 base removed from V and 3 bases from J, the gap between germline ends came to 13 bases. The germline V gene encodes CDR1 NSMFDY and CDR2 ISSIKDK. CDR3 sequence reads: CAASKTIHPDKLIF. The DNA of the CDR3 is TGTGCAGCAAGCAAAACGATCCATCCCGATAAACTCATCTTT.

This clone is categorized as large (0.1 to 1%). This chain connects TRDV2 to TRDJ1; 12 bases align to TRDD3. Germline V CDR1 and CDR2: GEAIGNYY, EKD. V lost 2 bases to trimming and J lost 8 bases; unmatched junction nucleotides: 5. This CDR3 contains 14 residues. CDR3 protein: CACDMYWGILKLIF. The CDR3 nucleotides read TGTGCCTGTGACATGTACTGGGGGATACTGAAACTCATCTTT.

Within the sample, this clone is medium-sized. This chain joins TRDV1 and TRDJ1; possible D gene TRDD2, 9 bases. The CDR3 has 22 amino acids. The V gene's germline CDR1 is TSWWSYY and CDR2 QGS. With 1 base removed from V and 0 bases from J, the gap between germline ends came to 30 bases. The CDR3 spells CALGEPPPSYEGYVYNTDKLIF. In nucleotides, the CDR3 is TGTGCTCTTGGGGAACCTCCACCTTCCTACGAGGGATACGTGTACAACACCGATAAACTCATCTTT.

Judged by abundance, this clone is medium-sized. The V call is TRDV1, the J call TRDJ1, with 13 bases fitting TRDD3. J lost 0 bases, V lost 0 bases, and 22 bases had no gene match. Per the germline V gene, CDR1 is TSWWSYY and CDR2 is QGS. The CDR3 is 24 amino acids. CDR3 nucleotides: TGTGCTCTTGGGGAACTTCCTCCGGCCGGGGACTGGGGGATACGGGGACTACACACCGATAAACTCATCTTT. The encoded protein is CALGELPPAGDWGIRGLHTDKLIF.

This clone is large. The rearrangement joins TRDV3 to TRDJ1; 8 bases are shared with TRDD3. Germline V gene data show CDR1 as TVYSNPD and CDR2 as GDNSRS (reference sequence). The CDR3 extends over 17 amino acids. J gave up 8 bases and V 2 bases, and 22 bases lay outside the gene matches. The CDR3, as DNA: TGTGCCTTTCCTGTCTTCACTACTGGGGGGGTTAGACTGAAACTCATCTTT. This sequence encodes CAFPVFTTGGVRLKLIF.

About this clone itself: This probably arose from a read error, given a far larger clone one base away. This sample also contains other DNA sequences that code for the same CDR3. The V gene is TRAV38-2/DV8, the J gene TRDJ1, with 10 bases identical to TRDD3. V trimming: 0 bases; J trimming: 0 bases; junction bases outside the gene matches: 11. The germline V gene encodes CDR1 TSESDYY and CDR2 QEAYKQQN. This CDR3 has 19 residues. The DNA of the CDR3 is TGTGCTTATAGGAGCGCGGTCTACTGGGGGATCCCATACACCGATAAACTCATCTTT. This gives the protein CAYRSAVYWGIPYTDKLIF.

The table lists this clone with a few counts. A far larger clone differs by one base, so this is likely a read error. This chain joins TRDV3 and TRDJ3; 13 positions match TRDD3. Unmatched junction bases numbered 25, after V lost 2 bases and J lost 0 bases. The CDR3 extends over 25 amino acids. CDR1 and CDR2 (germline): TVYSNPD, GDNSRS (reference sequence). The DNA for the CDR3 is TGTGCCTTTTCTTCCGCCACTGGGGGATACGGAGTACGCCGGACAAGCTCCTGGGACACCCGACAGATGTTTTTC. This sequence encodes CAFSSATGGYGVRRTSSWDTRQMFF.

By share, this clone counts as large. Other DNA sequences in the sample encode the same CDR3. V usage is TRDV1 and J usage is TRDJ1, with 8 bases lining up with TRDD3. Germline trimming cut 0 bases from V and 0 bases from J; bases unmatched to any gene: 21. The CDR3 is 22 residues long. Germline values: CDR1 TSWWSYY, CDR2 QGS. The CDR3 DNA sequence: TGTGCTCTTGGGGAACTAGATTCAGCTGGGGGACCCAGACCTTCGTACACCGATAAACTCATCTTT. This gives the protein CALGELDSAGGPRPSYTDKLIF.

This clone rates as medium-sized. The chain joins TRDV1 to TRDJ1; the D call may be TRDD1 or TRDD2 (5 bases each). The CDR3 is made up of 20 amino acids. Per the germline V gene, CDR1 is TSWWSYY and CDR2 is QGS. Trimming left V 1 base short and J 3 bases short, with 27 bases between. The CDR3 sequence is CALGEPYRRGKYPPPDKLIF. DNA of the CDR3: TGTGCTCTTGGGGAACCCTACCGCCGGGGTAAATACCCGCCCCCCGATAAACTCATCTTT.